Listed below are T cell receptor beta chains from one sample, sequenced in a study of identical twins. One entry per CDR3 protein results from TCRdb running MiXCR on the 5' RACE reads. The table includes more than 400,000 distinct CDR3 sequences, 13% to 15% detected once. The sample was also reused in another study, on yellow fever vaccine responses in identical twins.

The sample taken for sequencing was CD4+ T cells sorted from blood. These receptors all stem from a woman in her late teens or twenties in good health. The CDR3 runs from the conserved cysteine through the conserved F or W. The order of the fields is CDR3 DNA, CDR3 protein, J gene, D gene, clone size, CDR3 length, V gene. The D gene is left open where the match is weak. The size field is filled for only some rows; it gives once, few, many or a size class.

cdr3_nt: TGTGCCAGCAGTTTAAACAGTCCCTCTGGCTACACCTTC
cdr3_aa: CASSLNSPSGYTF
j_call: TRBJ1-2
d_call: NA
clone_size: many
cdr3_length: 13
v_call: TRBV27

cdr3_nt: TGTGCCAGCATTGTTCGGGGACCCCCGAATGAGCAGTTCTTC
cdr3_aa: CASIVRGPPNEQFF
j_call: TRBJ2-1
d_call: NA
clone_size: few
cdr3_length: 14
v_call: TRBV12-3/TRBV12-4

cdr3_nt: TGTGCCAGCAGCTTAAGGGGGCTCGGGGCCAACGTCCTGACTTTC
cdr3_aa: CASSLRGLGANVLTF
j_call: TRBJ2-6
d_call: TRBD1
clone_size: NA
cdr3_length: 15
v_call: TRBV11-3

cdr3_nt: TGTGCCAGCAGCTATGGTGGGGTGAGCTGGGGAGCAGAGACCCAGTACTTC
cdr3_aa: CASSYGGVSWGAETQYF
j_call: TRBJ2-5
d_call: NA
clone_size: NA
cdr3_length: 17
v_call: TRBV7-9

cdr3_nt: TGTGCCAGCAGCTTAAGTCCCAATGAGCAGTTCTTC
cdr3_aa: CASSLSPNEQFF
j_call: TRBJ2-1
d_call: NA
clone_size: many
cdr3_length: 12
v_call: TRBV7-3

cdr3_nt: TGTGCCAGCAGCCAGAGACAGGGCCCGAACACTGAAGCTTTCTTT
cdr3_aa: CASSQRQGPNTEAFF
j_call: TRBJ1-1
d_call: TRBD1
clone_size: few
cdr3_length: 15
v_call: TRBV27

cdr3_nt: TGTGCCAGCACCCGCGGGGGCGCACGAATTTATGGCTACACCTTC
cdr3_aa: CASTRGGARIYGYTF
j_call: TRBJ1-2
d_call: NA
clone_size: NA
cdr3_length: 15
v_call: TRBV6-1

cdr3_nt: TGTGCCATCAGTCGCGGACAGGAAAACACTGAAGCTTTCTTT
cdr3_aa: CAISRGQENTEAFF
j_call: TRBJ1-1
d_call: TRBD1
clone_size: NA
cdr3_length: 14
v_call: TRBV10-3

cdr3_nt: TGTGCCAGCAGTTTCCCCGGGACAGGCCTCCCGGGGCAGTACTTC
cdr3_aa: CASSFPGTGLPGQYF
j_call: TRBJ2-7
d_call: TRBD1
clone_size: few
cdr3_length: 15
v_call: TRBV28

cdr3_nt: TGCGCCAGCAGCTTGGCCGGGGCGGGAGCTGTCGATGAGCAGTTCTTC
cdr3_aa: CASSLAGAGAVDEQFF
j_call: TRBJ2-1
d_call: TRBD2
clone_size: few
cdr3_length: 16
v_call: TRBV5-1

cdr3_nt: TGTGCCATCAGTGGAGGGACCAATGGCTACACCTTC
cdr3_aa: CAISGGTNGYTF
j_call: TRBJ1-2
d_call: NA
clone_size: NA
cdr3_length: 12
v_call: TRBV10-3

cdr3_nt: TGTGCCATCAGTGAGTCCCCCGGGACAGGGGGTTCCTACGAGCAGTACTTC
cdr3_aa: CAISESPGTGGSYEQYF
j_call: TRBJ2-7
d_call: TRBD1
clone_size: many
cdr3_length: 17
v_call: TRBV10-3

cdr3_nt: TGTGCCACCAGCAGAGATTCGGGGGGACACTACAATGAGCAGTTCTTC
cdr3_aa: CATSRDSGGHYNEQFF
j_call: TRBJ2-1
d_call: NA
clone_size: few
cdr3_length: 16
v_call: TRBV15

cdr3_nt: TGTGCCAGCAGTTTGTTGGGTTACGAGCAGTACTTC
cdr3_aa: CASSLLGYEQYF
j_call: TRBJ2-7
d_call: NA
clone_size: many
cdr3_length: 12
v_call: TRBV28

cdr3_nt: TGTGCCAGCGGAAAGACCCAGTACTTC
cdr3_aa: CASGKTQYF
j_call: TRBJ2-5
d_call: NA
clone_size: NA
cdr3_length: 9
v_call: TRBV6-1

cdr3_nt: TGCGCCAGCAGCAAGGACAGAATGAACACTGAAGCTTTCTTT
cdr3_aa: CASSKDRMNTEAFF
j_call: TRBJ1-1
d_call: NA
clone_size: many
cdr3_length: 14
v_call: TRBV5-1

cdr3_nt: TGTGCCAGCAGTTCGGGACAGGGCGATGTTAGGGAAAAACTGTTTTTT
cdr3_aa: CASSSGQGDVREKLFF
j_call: TRBJ1-4
d_call: TRBD1
clone_size: NA
cdr3_length: 16
v_call: TRBV6-5

cdr3_nt: TGCGCCAGCAGCCAAGATGCGGGTGCTAATGAAAAACTGTTTTTT
cdr3_aa: CASSQDAGANEKLFF
j_call: TRBJ1-4
d_call: NA
clone_size: NA
cdr3_length: 15
v_call: TRBV4-1

cdr3_nt: TGCAGTGCTCTCGTAGCGGGAGGGCCGTTGGAGTCCTACAATGAGCAGTTCTTC
cdr3_aa: CSALVAGGPLESYNEQFF
j_call: TRBJ2-1
d_call: TRBD2
clone_size: few
cdr3_length: 18
v_call: TRBV20-1

cdr3_nt: TGTGCCAGCAGCTTAAATGGTGGACTAGCGGGAGAGACCCAGTACTTC
cdr3_aa: CASSLNGGLAGETQYF
j_call: TRBJ2-5
d_call: TRBD2
clone_size: few
cdr3_length: 16
v_call: TRBV7-3

cdr3_nt: TGCAGTGCTAGAGGGACAGGGGGCGCTTTCGGCAATCAGCCCCAGCATTTT
cdr3_aa: CSARGTGGAFGNQPQHF
j_call: TRBJ1-5
d_call: TRBD1
clone_size: NA
cdr3_length: 17
v_call: TRBV20-1

cdr3_nt: TGTGCCAGCAGAAGGGACAGGGGGGCACAAGAGACCCAGTACTTC
cdr3_aa: CASRRDRGAQETQYF
j_call: TRBJ2-5
d_call: TRBD1
clone_size: many
cdr3_length: 15
v_call: TRBV12-3/TRBV12-4

cdr3_nt: TGTGCCAGCAGGCTACACCGGGACAGGGACAATGAGCAGTTCTTC
cdr3_aa: CASRLHRDRDNEQFF
j_call: TRBJ2-1
d_call: TRBD1
clone_size: few
cdr3_length: 15
v_call: TRBV6-1

cdr3_nt: TGTGCCAGCAGTAACGCCTACAATGAGCAGTTCTTC
cdr3_aa: CASSNAYNEQFF
j_call: TRBJ2-1
d_call: NA
clone_size: NA
cdr3_length: 12
v_call: TRBV27

cdr3_nt: TGTGCCAGCAGCCAGGGCCCCGAGGGGGTAAATGAGCAGTTCTTC
cdr3_aa: CASSQGPEGVNEQFF
j_call: TRBJ2-1
d_call: NA
clone_size: NA
cdr3_length: 15
v_call: TRBV4-2

cdr3_nt: TGTGCCAGCAGCCGCGAAGCGGGAGCCTCCTACGAGCAGTACTTC
cdr3_aa: CASSREAGASYEQYF
j_call: TRBJ2-7
d_call: TRBD2
clone_size: NA
cdr3_length: 15
v_call: TRBV7-7

cdr3_nt: TGCAGTGCTCTCCGGGACTCCTACACCGGGGAGCTGTTTTTT
cdr3_aa: CSALRDSYTGELFF
j_call: TRBJ2-2
d_call: NA
clone_size: few
cdr3_length: 14
v_call: TRBV20-1

cdr3_nt: TGCAGTGCGACACCTCCCTTGAGCACAGATACGCAGTATTTT
cdr3_aa: CSATPPLSTDTQYF
j_call: TRBJ2-3
d_call: NA
clone_size: NA
cdr3_length: 14
v_call: TRBV20-1

cdr3_nt: TGCAGTGCTAGACCCGGGGCCGCCTACGAGCAGTACTTC
cdr3_aa: CSARPGAAYEQYF
j_call: TRBJ2-7
d_call: NA
clone_size: many
cdr3_length: 13
v_call: TRBV20-1

cdr3_nt: TGTGCCAGCAGACTGCTAGCGGGAGGAACCGGGGAGCTGTTTTTT
cdr3_aa: CASRLLAGGTGELFF
j_call: TRBJ2-2
d_call: TRBD2
clone_size: few
cdr3_length: 15
v_call: TRBV12-3/TRBV12-4

cdr3_nt: TGTGCCAGCAGCTCCCAGAAAAACACCGGGGAGCTGTTTTTT
cdr3_aa: CASSSQKNTGELFF
j_call: TRBJ2-2
d_call: NA
clone_size: NA
cdr3_length: 14
v_call: TRBV7-9